The 12 T cell receptor beta chains reported below all come from one sample, sequenced in a study of T-cell memory formation after mild COVID-19 (dated by TCRdb to the early 2020s). Libraries were prepared through 5' RACE. These reads were obtained on an Illumina NovaSeq 6000. The raw public data were reprocessed by TCRdb itself: fastp quality trimming at Q25, MiXCR clonotype calling, in-frame beta chains only. A single entry per CDR3 protein holds the most common genes and DNA from its merged rows. This sample lists some 150,000 distinct CDR3 sequences; around 25% were detected once. Of the sample, about 24% is held by the ten largest clones. The sample comprised PBMCs or a T cell subset sorted from them (not recorded which). The receptors derive from an adult woman who had mild COVID-19 (a few samples of this study predate the infection). The sample titles of this study are shuffled in the database, so cell type and time point are left out; the donor was told from shared clones.

This clonotype was seen a few times. This chain connects TRBV7-9 to TRBJ1-2; 8 positions match TRBD1. V was clipped by 1 base and J by 7 bases; unmatched bases: 11. CDR1 SEHNR and CDR2 FQNEAQ come from the germline V gene (reference sequence). CDR3 size: 16 residues. The CDR3 bases are TGTGCCAGCAGCTTAGGCCCCGGGACAGGCGTGCGTGGCTACACCTTC. This translates into CASSLGPGTGVRGYTF. The full variable domain, in which reference TRBV7-9 and TRBJ1-2 provide the parts outside the CDR3, is DTGVSQNPRHKITKRGQNVTFRCDPISEHNRLYWYRQTLGQGPEFLTYFQNEAQLEKSRLLSDRFSAERPKGSFSTLEIQRTEQGDSAMYLCASSLGPGTGVRGYTFGSGTRLTVV.

The chain carries TRBV28 and TRBJ1-1; D possibly corresponds to TRBD1 (6 bases). CDR1 is MDHEN and CDR2 is SYDVKM in the germline V gene. The CDR3 sequence is 14 residues long. Trimming removed 3 bases from V and 1 base from J, with 9 bases in between. This chain's CDR3 is CASSFVQGNTEAFF. Written as DNA, the CDR3 is TGTGCCAGCAGTTTCGTACAGGGGAACACTGAAGCTTTCTTT.

This clonotype was observed a handful of times. This chain connects TRBV29-1 to TRBJ2-7, with a weak D call TRBD1 (5 bases). CDR1 and CDR2 from the germline V gene are SQVTM and ANQGSEA. This CDR3 contains 13 residues. V dropped 7 bases and J dropped 3 bases, with 16 bases sitting between them. The CDR3 DNA follows: TGCAGCGCGCTCGACAGCGATATCTACGAGCAGTACTTC. This encodes CSALDSDIYEQYF.

This clonotype was seen repeatedly, ten times or more. The J gene is TRBJ2-7, the V gene TRBV7-9; D is uncertain. The V gene's germline CDR1 is SEHNR and CDR2 FQNEAQ (reference sequence). The CDR3 covers 12 residues. V lost 4 bases and J lost 3, with 7 bases in between. The CDR3 bases are TGTGCCAGCAGCTATGTTCACTACGAGCAGTACTTC. This sequence encodes CASSYVHYEQYF.

The genes are TRBV7-9 and TRBJ2-1; D call uncertain. Trimming cost V 1 base and J 3 bases, with 1 base left between them. The CDR3 sequence is 12 residues long. The germline V gene has CDR1 SEHNR and CDR2 FQNEAQ (reference sequence). The CDR3: CASSLDYNEQFF. CDR3 DNA: TGTGCCAGCAGCTTAGACTACAATGAGCAGTTCTTC. Combining the CDR3 with reference TRBV7-9 and TRBJ2-1 gives the whole variable domain DTGVSQNPRHKITKRGQNVTFRCDPISEHNRLYWYRQTLGQGPEFLTYFQNEAQLEKSRLLSDRFSAERPKGSFSTLEIQRTEQGDSAMYLCASSLDYNEQFFGPGTRLTVL.

This chain joins TRBV5-1 and TRBJ1-1, with 9 bases identical to TRBD1. Germline CDR1 SGHRS, CDR2 YFSETQ. With V trimmed by 5 bases and J by 0 bases, 5 bases remained unmatched. The CDR3 has 15 amino acids. Here the CDR3 DNA reads TGCGCCAGCAGACGGACAGGGGCTTTGAACACTGAAGCTTTCTTT. Protein: CASRRTGALNTEAFF.

The J gene is TRBJ2-7, the V gene TRBV6-5; D remains unclear. The CDR3 has 13 amino acids. From germline, CDR1 is MNHEY and CDR2 SVGAGI. V lost 0 bases, J lost 0 bases, and 3 bases lay in between. CDR3 sequence (DNA): TGTGCCAGCAGTTACTCTCTCTCCTACGAGCAGTACTTC. It yields the protein CASSYSLSYEQYF.

The CDR3: CASSLRLASTDTQYF. DNA of the CDR3: TGTGCCAGCAGTTTAAGACTAGCTAGCACAGATACGCAGTATTTT. This chain links TRBV12-3 or TRBV12-4 with TRBJ2-3, with 7 bases lining up with TRBD2. The CDR3 is 15 residues long. J gave up 0 bases and V 2 bases, and 2 bases lay outside the gene matches.

The chain employs TRBV7-2 and TRBJ2-3; D possibly matches TRBD1 or TRBD2 (5 bases each). CDR1 and CDR2 (germline): SGHTA, FQGNSA. The CDR3 sequence is 15 residues long. V was cut by 5 bases and J by 5 bases, with 17 bases left in between. As DNA, the CDR3 is TGTGCCAGCAGCCTCACCGGGTCTGGGGGAGATACGCAGTATTTT. It codes for CASSLTGSGGDTQYF.

The chain recombines TRBV7-3 with TRBJ2-3; TRBD2 is a possible D gene (5 bases). CDR1 SGHTA and CDR2 FQGTGA come from the germline V gene. V lost 3 bases and J 4 bases, leaving 17 bases between the germline ends. This CDR3 is 16 amino acids long. This CDR3 reads CASSLAGAGDPDTQYF. CDR3 bases: TGTGCCAGCAGCTTGGCGGGCGCCGGGGATCCAGATACGCAGTATTTT.

This clonotype is a singleton in its sample. The chain employs TRBV5-1 and TRBJ1-2; 7 nucleotides align to TRBD1. Germline CDR1 is SGHRS and CDR2 is YFSETQ. The CDR3 sequence is 15 residues long. J was trimmed by 0 bases and V by 0 bases; bases with no gene match: 2. CDR3 sequence (DNA): TGCGCCAGCAGCTTGGGGACAGGTCCTAACTATGGCTACACCTTC. Protein product: CASSLGTGPNYGYTF.

J is TRBJ1-5 and V is TRBV7-9; D gene ambiguous. Germline loops: CDR1 SEHNR, CDR2 FQNEAQ (reference sequence). V was cut by 4 bases and J by 8 bases, with 9 bases left in between. The CDR3 has 12 amino acids. The chain's CDR3 is CASSSPMEPQHF. CDR3 coding DNA: TGTGCCAGCAGCTCCCCGATGGAGCCCCAGCATTTT.